The 16 T cell receptor beta chains given below trace back to one sample, sequenced in a study of Graves' ophthalmopathy and Graves' hyperthyroidism. Researchers took RNA transcripts and amplified TCR beta CDR3 regions from them. Second-round multiplex PCR came after first-round RT-PCR with HTBI primers. TCRdb recomputed calls from the multiplex PCR reads with MiXCR, one row per CDR3 protein. Of almost 750,000 distinct CDR3 sequences listed, 40% are singletons. Sample: peripheral blood. The receptors stem from an adult man with Graves' ophthalmopathy.

The chain uses TRBV7-2 and TRBJ2-5, with D tentatively TRBD1 (6 bases). Germline CDR1 reads SGHTA; CDR2 reads FQGNSA. The length of the CDR3 is 14 residues. Trimming took off 5 bases at V and 5 bases at J, with 15 bases between the two ends. CDR3 DNA: TGTGCCAGCAGCCCGGGACACGTCCGGGAGACCCAGTACTTC. The encoded protein is CASSPGHVRETQYF.

This clonotype was found a few times. V is TRBV15 and J is TRBJ1-4; 8 bases line up with TRBD1. The CDR3 covers 14 residues. The V gene end was trimmed by 1 base and the J gene end by 8 bases; junction bases not matched to a gene: 3. CDR1 and CDR2 (germline): LNHNV, YYDKDF (reference sequence). CDR3: CATSRGTGKEKLFF. DNA of the CDR3: TGTGCCACCAGCAGAGGGACAGGGAAGGAAAAACTGTTTTTT.

Of note for this clonotype: Mismatch with germline at one junction end may stem from a read error. The J gene is TRBJ1-5, the V gene TRBV29-1, with 9 positions matching TRBD1. CDR1 is SQVTM and CDR2 is ANQGSEA in the germline V gene. The CDR3 is 16 residues long. CDR3 in amino acids: CASSLEGQGRNQPQHF. The CDR3, as DNA: TGTGCCAGCAGCTTGGAAGGACAGGGGCGGAATCAGCCCCAGCATTTT.

The rearrangement joins TRBV10-1 to TRBJ1-5; D ambiguous. The V and J ends lost 6 bases and 1 base respectively, with 19 bases between them. Germline lookup yields CDR1 WNHNN and CDR2 SYGVQD (reference sequence). The CDR3 runs 17 residues. CDR3 region: CASSQDLAGESNQPQHF. The CDR3 bases are TGCGCCAGCAGCCAAGATTTAGCAGGAGAGAGCAATCAGCCCCAGCATTTT.

This chain links TRBV25-1 with TRBJ2-5; perhaps D is TRBD1 or TRBD2 (5 bases each). There are 13 residues in the CDR3. Per the germline V gene, CDR1 is MGHDK and CDR2 is SYGVNS. With 5 bases removed from V and 2 bases from J, the gap between germline ends came to 9 bases. The CDR3 DNA follows: TGTGCCAGCAGTTACGGGGCTCAAGAGACCCAGTACTTC. Translation gives CASSYGAQETQYF.

This rearrangement joins TRBV6-6 to TRBJ2-5; possible D gene TRBD1, 6 bases. Looked up from germline, CDR1 is MNHNY and CDR2 is SVGAGI (reference sequence). V lost 5 bases and J 7 bases, leaving 11 bases between the germline ends. This CDR3 has 12 residues. The CDR3 sequence: CASSEGVGTQYF. The CDR3 DNA is TGTGCCAGCAGTGAGGGGGTTGGGACCCAGTACTTC.

A few counts support this clonotype. V usage is TRBV9 and J usage is TRBJ1-4, with a weak D call TRBD1 (5 bases). Trimming stripped 0 bases from V and 5 bases from J, with 5 bases between. CDR3 length: 13 amino acids. Germline loops: CDR1 SGDLS, CDR2 YYNGEE. The CDR3 DNA reads TGTGCCAGCAGCGTAGGGGGGAATGAAAAACTGTTTTTT. This translates into CASSVGGNEKLFF.

The chain joins TRBV7-2 to TRBJ2-5, with TRBD1 identical over 8 bases. Germline V CDR1 and CDR2: SGHTA, FQGNSA. Losses at the gene ends were 4 bases for V and 3 bases for J; bases not matched to a gene: 7. CDR3 length: 15 amino acids. In DNA, the CDR3 is TGTGCCAGCAGCTACTCGGGACAGGATGAAGAGACCCAGTACTTC. Translated: CASSYSGQDEETQYF.

This clonotype was counted at least ten times. The CDR3 DNA follows: TGTGCCAGCAGATTTAGGGGAAACGGGGAACTGTTTTTT. It translates to CASRFRGNGELFF. The gene calls are TRBV7-9 and TRBJ1-4, with D possibly being TRBD1 (5 bases). The germline V gene encodes CDR1 SEHNR and CDR2 FQNEAQ (reference sequence). Trimming took 6 bases from V and 12 from J, leaving 17 bases between them. The CDR3 sequence is 13 residues long. The variable domain in full, completed from reference TRBV7-9 and TRBJ1-4, reads DTGVSQNPRHKITKRGQNVTFRCDPISEHNRLYWYRQTLGQGPEFLTYFQNEAQLEKSRLLSDRFSAERPKGSFSTLEIQRTEQGDSAMYLCASRFRGNGELFFGSGTQLSVL.

This rearrangement joins TRBV10-2 to TRBJ2-5, with D tentatively TRBD2 (5 bases). Trimming shortened V by 3 bases and J by 5 bases, and 16 bases separated the two germline ends. CDR1 WSHSY and CDR2 SAAADI come from the germline V gene. This CDR3 region has 15 residues. The CDR3 coding sequence is TGCGCCAGCAGTGATTTATTGAGGGTCTCGGAGACCCAGTACTTC. Its translation is CASSDLLRVSETQYF.

There are a few counts of this clonotype. V and J are TRBV2 and TRBJ2-7; TRBD1 aligns across 9 bases. This CDR3 comprises 14 residues. With V trimmed by 5 bases and J by 6 bases, 8 bases remained unmatched. Germline CDR1 reads SNHLY; CDR2 reads FYNNEI. The CDR3, as DNA: TGTGCCAGCAGTTACTCCCGGGACAGGGTCGAGCAGTACTTC. Encoded protein: CASSYSRDRVEQYF. The complete variable domain, with remaining parts taken from reference TRBV2 and TRBJ2-7, reads EPEVTQTPSHQVTQMGQEVILRCVPISNHLYFYWYRQILGQKVEFLVSFYNNEISEKSEIFDDQFSVERPDGSNFTLKIRSTKLEDSAMYFCASSYSRDRVEQYFGPGTRLTVT.

The chain carries TRBV28 and TRBJ1-2, with TRBD1 matching 9 bases. Trimming removed 6 bases from V and 7 bases from J; junction bases left unmatched: 9. Germline assignment: CDR1 MDHEN and CDR2 SYDVKM. The length of the CDR3 is 14 residues. The CDR3 coding sequence is TGTGCCAGCAGGCGACAGGGGGATAAAGGTGGCTACACCTTC. Its translation: CASRRQGDKGGYTF.

A note on this clonotype: A single base separates this from a much larger clone, so it may be a read error. The V gene is TRBV2, the J gene TRBJ1-5; D is ambiguous. The germline V gene has CDR1 SNHLY and CDR2 FYNNEI. The CDR3 extends over 15 amino acids. The CDR3 region has the DNA TGTGCCAGCGGTGAAGCGCGGGGAGGCAATCAGCCCCAGCATTTT. It translates to CASGEARGGNQPQHF.

A note on this clonotype: This may be a read error, as it is one base from a much larger clone. This chain connects TRBV13 to TRBJ1-2; D possibly corresponds to TRBD1 (6 bases). The CDR3 covers 15 residues. CDR1 and CDR2 (germline): PRHDT, FYEKMQ (reference sequence). The DNA of the CDR3 is TGCGCCAGCAGCTTGGCCGTCGGGGGGCCCGATGGCTACACCTTC. Protein sequence: CASSLAVGGPDGYTF.

This clonotype was found many times. The chain recombines TRBV10-3 with TRBJ2-5; 10 bases agree with TRBD1. Germline V lookup: CDR1 ENHRY, CDR2 SYGVKD. The ends lost 6 bases at V and 5 bases at J; junction bases unmatched: 9. The CDR3 totals 15 residues. In nucleotides, the CDR3 is TGTGCCATCAGAAGGGGGGACAGGGGTTCGGAGACCCAGTACTTC. Its translation: CAIRRGDRGSETQYF.

There are a few counts of this clonotype. The CDR3: CSARSYRDSVETQYF. For the CDR3, the DNA is TGCAGTGCTAGGTCGTACCGGGACAGCGTAGAGACCCAGTACTTC. The chain links TRBV20-1 to TRBJ2-5; TRBD1 matches at 7 bases. The CDR3 sequence is 15 residues long. Losses at the gene ends were 3 bases for V and 4 bases for J; bases not matched to a gene: 11. Per germline, CDR1 DFQATT and CDR2 SNEGSKA (reference sequence).